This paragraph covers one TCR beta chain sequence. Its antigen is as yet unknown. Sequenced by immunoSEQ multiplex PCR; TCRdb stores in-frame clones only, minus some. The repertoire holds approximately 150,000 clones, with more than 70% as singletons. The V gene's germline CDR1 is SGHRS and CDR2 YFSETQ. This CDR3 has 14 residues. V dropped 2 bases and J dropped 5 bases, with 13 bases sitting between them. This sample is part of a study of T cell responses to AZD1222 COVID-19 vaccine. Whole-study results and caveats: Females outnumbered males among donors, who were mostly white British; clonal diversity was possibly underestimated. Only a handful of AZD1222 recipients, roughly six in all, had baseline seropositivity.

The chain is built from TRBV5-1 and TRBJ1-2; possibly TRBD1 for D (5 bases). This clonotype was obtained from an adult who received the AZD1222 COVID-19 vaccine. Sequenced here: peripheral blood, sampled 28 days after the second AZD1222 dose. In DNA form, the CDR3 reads TGCGCCAGCAGCTTAGAGACAGCTTCTTATGGCTACACCTTC. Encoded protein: CASSLETASYGYTF.